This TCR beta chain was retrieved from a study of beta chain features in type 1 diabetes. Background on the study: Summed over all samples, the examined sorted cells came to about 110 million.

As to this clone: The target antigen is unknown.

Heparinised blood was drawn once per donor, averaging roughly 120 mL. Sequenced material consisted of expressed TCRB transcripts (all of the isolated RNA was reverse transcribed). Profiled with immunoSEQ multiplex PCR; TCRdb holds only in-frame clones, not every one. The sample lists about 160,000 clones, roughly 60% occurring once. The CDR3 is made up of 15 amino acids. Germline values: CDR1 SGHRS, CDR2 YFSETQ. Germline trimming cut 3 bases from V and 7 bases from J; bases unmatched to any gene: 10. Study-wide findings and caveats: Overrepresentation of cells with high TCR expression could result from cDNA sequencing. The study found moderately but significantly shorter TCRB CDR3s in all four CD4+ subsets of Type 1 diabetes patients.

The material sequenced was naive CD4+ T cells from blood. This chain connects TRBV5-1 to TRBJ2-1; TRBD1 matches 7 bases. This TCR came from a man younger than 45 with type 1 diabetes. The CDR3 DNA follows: TGCGCCAGCAGCTCGCCCATGACAGGGCCAAATGAGCAGTTCTTC. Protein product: CASSSPMTGPNEQFF.